A single sample is the source of the 18 T cell receptor beta chains below, sequenced in a study of resident and recirculating memory T cells in vitiligo. TCRdb keeps only in-frame clones here, not all; method: immunoSEQ multiplex PCR. The sample has 70,000 to 75,000 clones, about 89% seen once. Sequencing was done on a sample of blood. The receptors originated from a male donor with vitiligo.

The genes are TRBV11-1 and TRBJ1-2, with 7 nucleotides matching TRBD1. V shed 6 bases and J 6 bases; nucleotides not matched to a gene: 13. Germline values: CDR1 SGHAT, CDR2 FQDESV (reference sequence). The CDR3 extends over 15 amino acids. CDR3 coding DNA: TGTGCCAGCAGAATGGGGTCAGGGGGTGCGGATGGCTACACCTTC. Residues: CASRMGSGGADGYTF.

The chain employs TRBV27 and TRBJ1-1; D call uncertain. In germline, CDR1 is MNHEY, CDR2 SMNVEV (reference sequence). The length of the CDR3 is 16 residues. Trimming stripped 2 bases from V and 9 bases from J, with 22 bases between. The DNA of the CDR3 is TGTGCCAGCAGTTTAGTACGAATTGGCGGAAAGGATAAAGCTTTCTTT. Its translation: CASSLVRIGGKDKAFF.

This chain uses TRBV11-2 with TRBJ1-5; 9 bases are shared with TRBD1. This CDR3 region has 14 residues. Trimming took 5 bases from V and 4 from J; bases not matched to a gene: 3. The V gene's germline CDR1 is SGHAT and CDR2 FQNNGV. The CDR3 sequence is CASSQGQGNQPQHF. DNA for the CDR3: TGTGCCAGCAGCCAGGGACAGGGAAATCAGCCCCAGCATTTT.

V and J are TRBV27 and TRBJ1-2; TRBD1 matches 7 bases. V trimming: 3 bases; J trimming: 8 bases; junction bases outside the gene matches: 6. The CDR3 has 13 residues. CDR1 is MNHEY and CDR2 is SMNVEV in the germline V gene (reference sequence). DNA for the CDR3: TGTGCCAGCAGTTTCACAGGGGCTGGGGGCTACACCTTC. Residues: CASSFTGAGGYTF.

The V gene is TRBV28, the J gene TRBJ1-1; 7 bases are a match to TRBD1. Germline CDR1 reads MDHEN; CDR2 reads SYDVKM. This CDR3 has 18 amino acids. V lost 6 bases to trimming and J lost 0 bases; unmatched junction nucleotides: 16. The CDR3 loop reads CASRPLRGINLMNTEAFF. The CDR3 DNA reads TGTGCCAGCAGGCCCCTCAGGGGGATTAACTTAATGAACACTGAAGCTTTCTTT.

This rearrangement joins TRBV9 to TRBJ2-4; the D is unclear. The CDR3 has 13 amino acids. Germline CDR1 reads SGDLS; CDR2 reads YYNGEE. Trimming left V 0 bases short and J 5 bases short, with 6 bases between. CDR3 bases: TGTGCCAGCAGCGTAGGTGCGGAAAACATTCAGTACTTC. It encodes CASSVGAENIQYF.

The rearrangement uses TRBV7-9 and TRBJ1-1; tentative D call: TRBD1 (6 bases). Looked up from germline, CDR1 is SEHNR and CDR2 is FQNEAQ (reference sequence). This CDR3 is built from 14 residues. Trimming stripped 5 bases from V and 1 base from J, with 11 bases between. This CDR3 is CASSRLGQNTEAFF. CDR3 bases: TGTGCCAGCAGCCGCTTGGGACAGAACACTGAAGCTTTCTTT.

This clone came up a few times. The V call is TRBV4-1, the J call TRBJ1-5; 10 bases are shared with TRBD1. This CDR3 contains 18 residues. The V and J ends lost 3 bases and 5 bases, in that order; junction bases with no gene match: 13. Germline lookup yields CDR1 MGHRA and CDR2 YSYEKL. CDR3 bases: TGCGCCAGCAGCCACCCGGGACAGGGGATTACGGGGGATCAGCCCCAGCATTTT. Translating it yields CASSHPGQGITGDQPQHF.

V gene TRBV6-5 combines with J gene TRBJ2-6, with unresolved D. The V end lost 8 bases, the J end lost 0 bases, and 8 bases lay between the germline ends. Germline V gene lookup returns CDR1 MNHEY and CDR2 SVGAGI. The CDR3 totals 14 residues. In DNA, the CDR3 is TGTGCCAGCGCCTTAGACTCTGGGGCCAACGTCCTGACTTTC. As protein: CASALDSGANVLTF.

V usage is TRBV6-7 and J usage is TRBJ1-5, with 9 bases fitting TRBD1. TRBV6-7 is an open reading frame, and its role is uncertain. The CDR3 sequence is 17 residues long. The V and J ends lost 5 bases and 4 bases, in that order; junction bases with no gene match: 12. CDR3 DNA: TGTGCCAGCAGTCGGAGACAGGGGGACGGTATGAATCAGCCCCAGCATTTT. Its translation is CASSRRQGDGMNQPQHF.

This sequence joins TRBV4-3 and TRBJ1-6, with TRBD1 as a possible D gene (5 bases). CDR1 LGHNA and CDR2 YSLEER come from the germline V gene. The CDR3 totals 15 residues. Trimming pared 0 bases from V and 9 bases from J, leaving 12 bases between. CDR3 sequence (DNA): TGCGCCAGCAGCCAAGAGGGACTGATTACTTCACCCCTCCACTTT. Its protein is CASSQEGLITSPLHF.

This rearrangement joins TRBV4-3 to TRBJ1-1; the match to TRBD1 covers 7 bases. CDR1 and CDR2 (germline): LGHNA, YSLEER. This CDR3 comprises 14 residues. Losses at the gene ends were 0 bases for V and 11 bases for J; bases not matched to a gene: 9. CDR3 nucleotide sequence: TGCGCCAGCAGCCAAGATTTACAGGGGATGGCGGCTTTCTTT. It yields the protein CASSQDLQGMAAFF.

The CDR3 loop is CASVTSGGANTQYF. The CDR3 DNA reads as TGTGCCAGCGTAACCTCCGGGGGGGCGAATACGCAGTATTTT. V is TRBV6-1 and J is TRBJ2-3; 8 bases map to TRBD2. The CDR3 runs to 14 residues. The germline V gene has CDR1 MNHNS and CDR2 SASEGT. With 8 bases clipped from V and 7 bases from J, the junction kept 11 bases outside the gene matches.

The chain uses TRBV27 and TRBJ2-7; tentatively, D is TRBD1 (6 bases). The CDR3 contains 14 residues. Per the germline V gene, CDR1 is MNHEY and CDR2 is SMNVEV (reference sequence). V was trimmed by 3 bases and J by 5 bases, leaving 14 bases between them. For the CDR3, the DNA is TGTGCCAGCAGTTTTAAACAGGGTAGCCACGAGCAGTACTTC. This sequence encodes CASSFKQGSHEQYF.

The chain couples TRBV4-3 to TRBJ2-3; possibly TRBD2 for D (7 bases). V lost 0 bases and J lost 1, with 14 bases in between. CDR3 length: 17 residues. CDR1 and CDR2 from the germline V gene are LGHNA and YSLEER. As DNA, the CDR3 is TGCGCCAGCAGCCAAGAAAGGGGGGGGCCGGGCACAGATACGCAGTATTTT. This codes for CASSQERGGPGTDTQYF.

This clone has more than one count but fewer than ten. The chain links TRBV6-6 to TRBJ2-5; TRBD2 is a possible D gene (6 bases). Trimming removed 2 bases at V and 3 bases at J, with 16 bases between. From germline, CDR1 is MNHNY and CDR2 SVGAGI (reference sequence). The CDR3 is 16 amino acids. CDR3 bases: TGTGCCAGCAGTTACAGTGCGGGGCTGATAAAAGAGACCCAGTACTTC. It encodes CASSYSAGLIKETQYF.

V is TRBV5-6 and J is TRBJ1-4, with D possibly TRBD1 on 5 matching bases. CDR1 SGHDT and CDR2 YYEEEE come from the germline V gene. V gave up 4 bases and J gave up 13 bases, with 11 bases separating them. The CDR3 totals 11 residues. The CDR3 nucleotides are TGTGCCAGCAGCGCGGGACGGGTACTGTTTTTT. Translated, it gives CASSAGRVLFF.

This chain uses TRBV19 with TRBJ1-2; D uncertain. V was cut by 5 bases and J by 3 bases, with 10 bases left in between. Germline V gives CDR1 LNHDA, CDR2 SQIVND (reference sequence). The CDR3 contains 13 residues. CDR3 protein: CASSPTQDYGYTF. The CDR3, as DNA: TGTGCCAGTAGTCCTACCCAGGACTATGGCTACACCTTC.